One sample yielded the 8 T cell receptor beta chains listed below, sequenced in a study of cytomegalovirus exposure and HLA in healthy donors (dated by TCRdb to about 2017). Library preparation was by the immunoSEQ multiplex PCR assay. For the multiplex PCR, a mixture combining 60 forward primers for TCR Vbeta segments and 13 reverse primers for TCR Jbeta segments was used. Imported from immuneACCESS, the table was reduced by TCRdb to in-frame sequences with V and J called. These copies leave out some clones; in studies compared against another copy, an unresolved V gene accounts for under half, and the cause of the remainder is not known. Recorded for this sample are 220,000 or so clones; approximately 68% of them occurred a single time. 1.5% to 2% of the sample is in the top ten clones. Sequenced sample: PBMCs. All receptors derive from a young woman in good health and CMV-seronegative.

The chain employs TRBV5-5 and TRBJ2-5, with D hard to call. Trimming left V 4 bases short and J 2 bases short, with 9 bases between. CDR3 size: 13 residues. Germline CDR1 reads SGHKS; CDR2 reads YYEKEE (reference sequence). The CDR3 reads CASSEAAQETQYF. CDR3 bases: TGTGCCAGCAGCGAGGCGGCACAAGAGACCCAGTACTTC.

The chain combines TRBV25-1 with TRBJ1-2; no clear D gene. Germline CDR1 MGHDK, CDR2 SYGVNS. This CDR3 is built from 13 residues. V dropped 2 bases and J dropped 1 base, with 5 bases sitting between them. CDR3 in DNA: TGTGCCAGCAGTGAAAGCCTTAACTATGGCTACACCTTC. Translating it yields CASSESLNYGYTF.

The sample holds one count of this clone. The rearrangement links TRBV21-1 to TRBJ2-1; TRBD1 is the table's D call, not checked against the DNA. TRBV21-1 is reported as a pseudogene. This CDR3 is 19 amino acids long. As DNA, the CDR3 is TGTGCCAGCAGCAAAGCGGGCGACAGGGGGCTTAGGGTGGACAATGAGCAGTTCTTC. Its protein is CASSKAGDRGLRVDNEQFF.

The chain employs TRBV5-6 and TRBJ1-2; 7 positions match TRBD1. The CDR3 loop spans 16 amino acids. The ends lost 3 bases at V and 3 bases at J; junction bases unmatched: 11. The germline V gene encodes CDR1 SGHDT and CDR2 YYEEEE. The CDR3 coding sequence is TGTGCCAGCAGCTCTTTAGTGGCTACAGGGGACTATGGCTACACCTTC. Its translation: CASSSLVATGDYGYTF.

This clone was recorded only once. The V gene is TRBV6-5, the J gene TRBJ2-1, with 7 bases matching TRBD1. The CDR3 sequence is 13 residues long. Unmatched junction bases numbered 2, after V lost 6 bases and J lost 3 bases. The V gene's germline CDR1 is MNHEY and CDR2 SVGAGI. The CDR3 loop reads CASSRQGYNEQFF. Here the CDR3 DNA reads TGTGCCAGCAGCCGACAGGGCTACAATGAGCAGTTCTTC.

This chain links TRBV1 with TRBJ1-1; TRBD1, as called in the table, went unchecked against the DNA. TRBV1 is reported as a pseudogene. The CDR3 spans 18 residues. The CDR3, as DNA: TGCACCAGCAGCCAAGAATCGAAGACAGGGGGGAGTAACACTGAAGCTTTCTTT. Protein: CTSSQESKTGGSNTEAFF.

V usage is TRBV13 and J usage is TRBJ1-1; 7 nucleotides match TRBD1. The CDR3 contains 15 residues. Germline loops: CDR1 PRHDT, CDR2 FYEKMQ (reference sequence). With 6 bases clipped from V and 5 bases from J, the junction kept 12 bases outside the gene matches. CDR3 loop: CASRVERGRRTEAFF. DNA for the CDR3: TGTGCCAGCAGGGTGGAAAGGGGGCGTCGAACTGAAGCTTTCTTT.

The rearrangement links TRBV6-6 to TRBJ2-7, with 10 bases lining up with TRBD1. Looked up from germline, CDR1 is MNHNY and CDR2 is SVGAGI (reference sequence). The CDR3 is made up of 16 amino acids. V gave up 6 bases and J gave up 3 bases; unmatched junction bases: 11. The CDR3 DNA reads as TGTGCCAGCAGCCCGGGGCCCGGGACAGGGGTCTACGAGCAGTACTTC. It encodes CASSPGPGTGVYEQYF.